The next 14 T cell receptor beta chains were all read from a single sample in a study of T cell changes during pregnancy in multiple sclerosis. Sequenced by immunoSEQ multiplex PCR; TCRdb stores in-frame clones only, minus some. The sample carries 40,000 to 50,000 clones, 90% to 95% recorded once. Source: CD8+ T cells from peripheral blood mononuclear cells, taken after pregnancy. The receptors originated from a female donor with multiple sclerosis, enrolled in a pregnancy study.

The chain employs TRBV4-2 and TRBJ2-1; 7 bases line up with TRBD2. Losses at the gene ends were 4 bases for V and 1 base for J; bases not matched to a gene: 7. This CDR3 has 16 amino acids. Germline V CDR1 and CDR2: LGHNA, YNFKEQ. The CDR3 loop reads CASSRLGEGSYNEQFF. The CDR3 DNA reads as TGTGCCAGCAGCCGCCTAGGGGAGGGGTCCTACAATGAGCAGTTCTTC.

The chain joins TRBV7-6 to TRBJ1-2, with a weak D call TRBD1 (6 bases). The CDR3 is 14 amino acids. The germline gives CDR1 SGHVS, CDR2 FNYEAQ. Between the trimmed V and J ends, which lost 1 base and 6 bases, there was a span of 12 bases. This CDR3 is CASSLGEGGNGYTF. The CDR3 DNA is TGTGCCAGCAGCTTAGGGGAGGGGGGAAATGGCTACACCTTC. Using reference TRBV7-6 and TRBJ1-2 for the parts outside the CDR3, the full variable domain is GAGVSQSPRYKVTKRGQDVALRCDPISGHVSLYWYRQALGQGPEFLTYFNYEAQQDKSGLPNDRFSAERPEGSISTLTIQRTEQRDSAMYRCASSLGEGGNGYTFGSGTRLTVV.

This rearrangement joins TRBV7-6 to TRBJ1-2; D remains unclear. The CDR3 extends over 14 amino acids. The V gene lost 4 bases and the J gene lost 5 bases, with 14 bases spanning the gap. Germline lookup yields CDR1 SGHVS and CDR2 FNYEAQ. CDR3 nucleotide sequence: TGTGCCAGCAGCTCTTCGACCGCGGGGTATGGCTACACCTTC. The encoded protein is CASSSSTAGYGYTF.

This clone was recorded once. The chain couples TRBV7-8 to TRBJ2-3; 8 nucleotides line up with TRBD2. CDR1 and CDR2 from the germline V gene are SGHVS and FQNEAQ. Trimming removed 3 bases from V and 3 bases from J; junction bases left unmatched: 11. The CDR3 is 17 amino acids. CDR3 sequence (DNA): TGTGCCAGCAGCTTTCCGGGACTAGGTGATGGGACAGATACGCAGTATTTT. This sequence encodes CASSFPGLGDGTDTQYF. Based on the CDR3 plus reference TRBV7-8 and TRBJ2-3, the full variable domain is GAGVSQSPRYKVAKRGQDVALRCDPISGHVSLFWYQQALGQGPEFLTYFQNEAQLDKSGLPSDRFFAERPEGSVSTLKIQRTQQEDSAVYLCASSFPGLGDGTDTQYFGPGTRLTVL.

The chain is built from TRBV9 and TRBJ2-1, with TRBD1 matching 10 bases. Per the germline V gene, CDR1 is SGDLS and CDR2 is YYNGEE. The CDR3 totals 15 residues. The V gene end was trimmed by 2 bases and the J gene end by 8 bases; junction bases not matched to a gene: 7. This CDR3 is CASSVWTGGFDEQFF. The CDR3 region has the DNA TGTGCCAGCAGCGTCTGGACAGGGGGGTTTGATGAGCAGTTCTTC.

V gene TRBV9 combines with J gene TRBJ2-7; D gene uncertain. Germline V gene lookup returns CDR1 SGDLS and CDR2 YYNGEE. V was cut by 0 bases and J by 3 bases, with 10 bases left in between. This CDR3 comprises 14 residues. This CDR3 is CASSVVGDHYEQYF. As DNA, the CDR3 is TGTGCCAGCAGCGTAGTAGGAGACCACTACGAGCAGTACTTC.

This clone was counted between two and nine times. CDR3 nucleotide sequence: TGTGCCAGCAGCCCCGGGGGGGACGACACTGAAGCTTTCTTT. As protein: CASSPGGDDTEAFF. The chain employs TRBV7-9 and TRBJ1-1; D is perhaps TRBD1 (5 bases). The V end was cut by 5 bases, the J end by 3 bases, with 13 bases between. The CDR3 spans 14 residues. Germline lookup yields CDR1 SEHNR and CDR2 FQNEAQ (reference sequence).

The chain uses TRBV7-9 and TRBJ2-3; D is unclear. The CDR3 runs to 14 residues. Trimming took off 2 bases at V and 2 bases at J, with 8 bases between the two ends. Germline V gene sequence: CDR1 SEHNR, CDR2 FQNEAQ (reference sequence). The CDR3 nucleotides read TGTGCCAGCAGCTTATCAGGCTTCACAGATACGCAGTATTTT. Translated: CASSLSGFTDTQYF.

CDR3 sequence: CASHQYNEQFF. The CDR3 region has the DNA TGTGCCAGCCATCAATACAATGAGCAGTTCTTC. This chain joins TRBV5-4 and TRBJ2-1; no clear D. CDR1 SGHNT and CDR2 YYREEE come from the germline V gene (reference sequence). Trimming took 7 bases from V and 4 from J, leaving 6 bases between them. CDR3 length: 11 residues.

The CDR3 region has the DNA TGTGCCAGTAGTACTCCCGAGAAGTATACGCAGTATTTT. Translating gives CASSTPEKYTQYF. The V gene is TRBV19, the J gene TRBJ2-3; D gene unclear. The V end lost 4 bases, the J end lost 7 bases, and 12 bases lay between the germline ends. This CDR3 is 13 amino acids long. Germline values: CDR1 LNHDA, CDR2 SQIVND (reference sequence).

This chain links TRBV5-6 with TRBJ1-2; possibly TRBD1 for D (6 bases). CDR1 and CDR2 (germline): SGHDT, YYEEEE. Trimming took 5 bases from V and 4 from J, leaving 12 bases between them. This CDR3 has 13 residues. CDR3 residues: CASSSDSRYGYTF. The DNA for the CDR3 is TGTGCCAGCAGTTCGGACAGCCGCTATGGCTACACCTTC.

The table lists this clone with a count of one. The J gene is TRBJ1-1, the V gene TRBV27; 8 nucleotides match TRBD1. The CDR3 spans 16 residues. With 2 bases clipped from V and 7 bases from J, the junction kept 12 bases outside the gene matches. The germline CDR1 and CDR2 sequences are MNHEY and SMNVEV (reference sequence). CDR3 nucleotide sequence: TGTGCCAGCAGTTTAAGGGGGATCGGGACAGGAGATGAAGCTTTCTTT. Amino acids: CASSLRGIGTGDEAFF.

The chain joins TRBV19 to TRBJ1-1; a weak D match, TRBD1 (6 bases). The CDR3 length is 19 residues. Trimming pared 7 bases from V and 3 bases from J, leaving 30 bases between. CDR1 is LNHDA and CDR2 is SQIVND in the germline V gene (reference sequence). Here the CDR3 DNA reads TGTGCCAGTACTCCCGGGACAAGTGGCACCTACTTCGGGGACACTGAAGCTTTCTTT. It encodes CASTPGTSGTYFGDTEAFF.

The genes are TRBV6-5 and TRBJ1-2; the D is unclear. CDR3 length: 15 residues. Trimming removed 0 bases from V and 0 bases from J, with 8 bases in between. CDR1 is MNHEY, CDR2 SVGAGI, per germline. The CDR3 nucleotides are TGTGCCAGCAGTTACTCATCCTCGGCTAACTATGGCTACACCTTC. Amino acid sequence: CASSYSSSANYGYTF.